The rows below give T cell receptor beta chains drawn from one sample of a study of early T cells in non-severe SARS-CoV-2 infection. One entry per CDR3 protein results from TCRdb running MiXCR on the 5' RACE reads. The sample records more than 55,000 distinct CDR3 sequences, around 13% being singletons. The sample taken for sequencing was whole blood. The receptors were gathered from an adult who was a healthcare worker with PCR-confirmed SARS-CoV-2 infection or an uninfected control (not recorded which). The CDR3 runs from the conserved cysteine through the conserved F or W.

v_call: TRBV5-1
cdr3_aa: CASSLGDRTYEQYF

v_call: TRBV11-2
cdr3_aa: CASSFGLSPNSPLHF

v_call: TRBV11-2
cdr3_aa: CASSGLAGVSYEQYF

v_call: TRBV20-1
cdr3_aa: CSASGGRSYNEQFF

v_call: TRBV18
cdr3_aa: CASSPSPQRETQYF

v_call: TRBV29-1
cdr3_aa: CSVEGPGGAEQYF

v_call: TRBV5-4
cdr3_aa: CASSPWGTGSTDTQYF

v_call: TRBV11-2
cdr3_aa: CASSSSGGVLSPEQYF

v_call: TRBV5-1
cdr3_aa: CASSPTPSLGRPDTQYF

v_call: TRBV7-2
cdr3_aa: CASSPLYGGMGTDTQYF

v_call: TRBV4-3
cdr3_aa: CASSYGLAGGVETQYF

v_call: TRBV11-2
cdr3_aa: CASSFTKVRGADTQYF

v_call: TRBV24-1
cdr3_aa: CATSEQGNTEAFF

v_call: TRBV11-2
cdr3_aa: CASSLEGGYTGELFF

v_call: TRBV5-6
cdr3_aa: CASSSRTAFDGYTF

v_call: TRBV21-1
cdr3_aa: CASPDKSPRGMMYEQYF

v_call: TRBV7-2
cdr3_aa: CASTLGGRYNEQFF

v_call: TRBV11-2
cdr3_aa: CASSPSGSNTGELFF

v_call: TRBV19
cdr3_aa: CASPGYNEQFF

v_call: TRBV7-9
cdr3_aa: CASTLRRAGADYTF

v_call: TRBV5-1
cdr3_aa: CASSFSPSSNPDTQYF

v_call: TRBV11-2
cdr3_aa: CASSLRGYLAGGSYNEQFF

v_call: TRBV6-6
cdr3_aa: CASSYSGDSAGNTIYF

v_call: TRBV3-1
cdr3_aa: CASSRSGAGELFF

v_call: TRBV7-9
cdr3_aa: CASSIGTGDSGNTIYF

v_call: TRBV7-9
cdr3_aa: CASSVSRGYYEQYF

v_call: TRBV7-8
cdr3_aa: CASSLAGWVDGSYEQYF

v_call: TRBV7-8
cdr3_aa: CASTPVGGTPNTEAFF

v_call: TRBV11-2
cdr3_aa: CASSLDSQRNEQFF

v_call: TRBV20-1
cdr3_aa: CSARDLGTGYQETQYF

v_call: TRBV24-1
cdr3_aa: CATSDWGEKLFF

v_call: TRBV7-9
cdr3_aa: CASSLVLDNEQFF

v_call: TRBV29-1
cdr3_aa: CSVASGSVYEQYF

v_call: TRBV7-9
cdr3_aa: CASSLYSGDTSDTQYF

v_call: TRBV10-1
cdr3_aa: CASSEWTGGTDTQYF

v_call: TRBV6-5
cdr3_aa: CASSRANEKLFF

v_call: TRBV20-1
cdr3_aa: CSARESMRTQGKDYEQYF

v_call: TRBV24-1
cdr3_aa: CATSDPGGRAVEQFF

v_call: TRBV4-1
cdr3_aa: CASSLRGELFF

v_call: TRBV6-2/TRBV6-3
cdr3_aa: CASSYGTNNEQFF

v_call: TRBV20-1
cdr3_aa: CSAADRLAGGPGTQYF

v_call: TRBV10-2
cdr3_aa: CASSEPSGGVTDTQYF

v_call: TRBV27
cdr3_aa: CASRTSGAYEQYF

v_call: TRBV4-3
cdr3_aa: CASSQDARGEKLFF

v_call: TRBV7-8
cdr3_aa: CASSLVLLAGGTGELFF

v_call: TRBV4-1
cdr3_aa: CASSLAPSPGAVHEKLFF

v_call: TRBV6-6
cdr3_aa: CASSYRGIFVNQPQHF

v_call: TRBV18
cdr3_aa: CASSRGAETEAFF

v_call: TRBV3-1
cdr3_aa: CASSQGDRAQPQHF

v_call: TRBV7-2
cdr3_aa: CASSLGTSGGASETQYF

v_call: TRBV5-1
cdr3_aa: CASSLDGSSGSPLHF

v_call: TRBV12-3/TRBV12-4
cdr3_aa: CASSLRRTEAFF

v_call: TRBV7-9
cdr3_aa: CASSPDRGRAKNIQYF

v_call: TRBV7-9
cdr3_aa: CASSPRQGDTEAFF

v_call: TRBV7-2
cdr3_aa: CASRSQGGTYEQYF

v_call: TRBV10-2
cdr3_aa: CAAGPRGPREQYF

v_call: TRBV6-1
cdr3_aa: CASKTGGSYTDTQYF

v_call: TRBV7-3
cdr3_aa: CASSLTMGGEAFF

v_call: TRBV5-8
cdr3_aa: CASRLEAFKSSYNEQFF